This TCR beta chain was retrieved from a study of identical twins. With template switching, a universal primer site was added, and the cDNA carried unique molecular identifiers. TCRdb re-called the 5' RACE reads through MiXCR, storing one row per CDR3 protein. The repertoire holds about 520,000 distinct CDR3 sequences, with 20% to 25% as singletons. The CDR3 is 15 amino acids. CDR1 and CDR2 from the germline V gene are DFQATT and SNEGSKA (reference sequence). With 3 bases removed from V and 1 base from J, the gap between germline ends came to 15 bases. This same sample was also part of a study on T cells expressing NK-cell markers. As reported in that work: Seven HCMV-seropositive donors and one seronegative donor made up the eight sequenced donors.

Material: CD4+ T cells sorted from blood. The chain is built from TRBV20-1 and TRBJ1-1; D unclear. The TCR originated in a woman between 18 and 30 years old in good health. The CDR3 DNA sequence: TGCAGTGCTAGCCTGTCCCCTTTAGGGAACACTGAAGCTTTCTTT. This codes for CSASLSPLGNTEAFF.